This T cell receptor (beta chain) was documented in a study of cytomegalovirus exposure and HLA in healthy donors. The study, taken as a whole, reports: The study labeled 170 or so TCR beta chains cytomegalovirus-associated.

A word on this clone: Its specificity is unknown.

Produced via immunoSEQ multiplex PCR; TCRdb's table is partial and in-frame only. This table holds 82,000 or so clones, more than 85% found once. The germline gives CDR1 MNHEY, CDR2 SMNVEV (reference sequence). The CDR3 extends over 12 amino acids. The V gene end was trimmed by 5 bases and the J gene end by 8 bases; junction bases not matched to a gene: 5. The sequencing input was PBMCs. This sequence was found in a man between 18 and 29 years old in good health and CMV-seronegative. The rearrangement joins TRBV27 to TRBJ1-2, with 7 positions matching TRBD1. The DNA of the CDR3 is TGTGCCAGCAGTCCCAGGGACAGCGGCTACACCTTC. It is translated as CASSPRDSGYTF.